Listed below are T cell receptor beta chains from one sample, sequenced in a study of blood T cell repertoires in COVID-19. Assay: immunoSEQ multiplex PCR; the TCRdb copy retains only in-frame clones and omits some. The sample yields about 130,000 clones, 75% to 85% seen once. Sequencing was performed on peripheral blood. These receptors were collected from a woman in her 50s with acute or convalescent COVID-19. Each CDR3 is given with its conserved first and last residue. The D gene is left open where the match is weak. Part of the rows lack a size; the others show once, few, many or a class for expanded clones.

d_call,j_call,v_call,clone_size,cdr3_nt,cdr3_aa
TRBD1,TRBJ1-3,TRBV3-1/TRBV3-2,-,TGTGCCAGCAGCCGCCGGACAGGGGCTGGAAACACCATATATTTT,CASSRRTGAGNTIYF
TRBD1,TRBJ2-7,TRBV9,-,TGTGCCAGCAGCGTAGGAGGGACAGGGTCAGTTTATCAGTACTTC,CASSVGGTGSVYQYF
TRBD2,TRBJ2-7,TRBV4-1,-,TGCGCCAGCAGCCAAGGACTAGCTCCCGCCGAGCAGTACTTC,CASSQGLAPAEQYF
TRBD2,TRBJ2-3,TRBV3-1/TRBV3-2,-,TGTGCCAGCAAATTTACTAGCGGGGGGGCCGATACGCAGTATTTT,CASKFTSGGADTQYF
-,TRBJ2-7,TRBV27,few,TGTGCCAGCAGTCCGGCATCCGGGTACGAGCAGTACTTC,CASSPASGYEQYF
TRBD1,TRBJ1-2,TRBV6-5,-,TGTGCCAGCAGTAGATGGGACAGCGATGGCTACACCTTC,CASSRWDSDGYTF
-,TRBJ1-1,TRBV5-4,-,TGTGCCAGCAGCACCCGTGCGGGTCTAGGGACTGAAGCTTTCTTT,CASSTRAGLGTEAFF
-,TRBJ1-1,TRBV19,-,TGTGCCAGTACAGTAAGGTCAGGGGACATGAACACTGAAGCTTTCTTT,CASTVRSGDMNTEAFF
-,TRBJ1-5,TRBV2,few,TGTGCCAGCAGGGTTCAGGGTGATCAGCCCCAGCATTTT,CASRVQGDQPQHF
TRBD1,TRBJ1-1,TRBV15,-,TGTGCCACCTCGATAGTAAACAGGGGAACGGAAGCTTTCTTT,CATSIVNRGTEAFF
-,TRBJ1-5,TRBV12-5,few,TGTGCTAGTGGTTTGTTAACGAAGGATGACAGGAATAATCAGCCCCAGCATTTT,CASGLLTKDDRNNQPQHF
TRBD1,TRBJ1-1,TRBV28,-,TGTGCCAGCAGCCTATCCCTCATTGGACAGGAGGATGCTTTCTTT,CASSLSLIGQEDAFF
-,TRBJ2-1,TRBV6-6,-,TGTGCCAGCAGAGCAGGGGTAGTCAATGAGCAGTTCTTC,CASRAGVVNEQFF
-,TRBJ2-2,TRBV10-3,-,TGTGCCATCAGTGAGTCTAACATGGGCCAGGGCGGGGAGCTGTTTTTT,CAISESNMGQGGELFF
TRBD1,TRBJ1-5,TRBV5-8,-,TGTGCCAGCAGCGCCGGGACAGGGGCCTTTGGCAATCAGCCCCAGCATTTT,CASSAGTGAFGNQPQHF
TRBD1,TRBJ2-2,TRBV6-5,few,TGTGCCAGCAGGGGACAGGGGGAAACCGGGGAGCTGTTTTTT,CASRGQGETGELFF
-,TRBJ1-6,TRBV11-2,-,TGTGCCAGCAGCTTAGCACAGGCTAGCTCCTATAATTCACCCCTCCACTTT,CASSLAQASSYNSPLHF
TRBD1,TRBJ1-1,TRBV5-1,-,TGCGCCAGCAGCTTGGCCGGGACAGCGGCTATTGAAGCTTTCTTT,CASSLAGTAAIEAFF
TRBD2,TRBJ2-1,TRBV11-3,-,TGTGCCAGCAGCCACGGACTAGCGGGGGTAGACAATGAGCAGTTCTTC,CASSHGLAGVDNEQFF
-,TRBJ1-4,TRBV10-3,-,TGTGCCATCAGCAGACAGTCCAATGAAAAACTGTTTTTT,CAISRQSNEKLFF
TRBD1,TRBJ1-1,TRBV7-8,-,TGTGCCAGCAGCGAGGGACAGCAAAACACTGAAGCTTTCTTT,CASSEGQQNTEAFF
-,TRBJ2-7,TRBV27,-,TGTGCCAGCAGACCTCTCCCAGGGATCTCCTACGAGCAGTACTTC,CASRPLPGISYEQYF
-,TRBJ1-6,TRBV6-5,-,TGTGCCAGCAGAGCAGGGAATTCACCCCTCCACTTT,CASRAGNSPLHF
TRBD2,TRBJ2-1,TRBV25-1,-,TGTGCCAGCAGACTAGCGAACAGCTACAATGAGCAGTTCTTC,CASRLANSYNEQFF
-,TRBJ1-3,TRBV19,few,TGTGCCAGTAGTAGGGAGACTGGAAACACCATATATTTT,CASSRETGNTIYF
-,TRBJ1-5,TRBV27,-,TGTGCCAGCAGTTTTCCAAATCAGCCCCAGCATTTT,CASSFPNQPQHF
-,TRBJ2-1,TRBV18,-,TGTGCCAGCTCACCACCGGGACAAAGGACCGACAATGAGCAGTTCTTC,CASSPPGQRTDNEQFF
TRBD2,TRBJ2-3,TRBV18,-,TGTGCCAGCTCACCGCGACTAGCGGGAGGCGTCACTAGCACAGATACGCAGTATTTT,CASSPRLAGGVTSTDTQYF
-,TRBJ1-1,TRBV27,-,TGTGCCAGCAGTTCCTCCGGGGCCGGGAGAGCTTTCTTT,CASSSSGAGRAFF
-,TRBJ2-7,TRBV6-5,-,TGTGCCAGCAGGGGGACTTCTCCCTCCTACGAGCAGTACTTC,CASRGTSPSYEQYF
TRBD1,TRBJ1-2,TRBV28,-,TGTGCCAGCAATCTACAGGGGCGCTATGGCTACACCTTC,CASNLQGRYGYTF
-,TRBJ1-2,TRBV18,once,TGTGCCAGCTCACCGTCGGACAGCTTGTCCTATGGCTACACCTTC,CASSPSDSLSYGYTF
-,TRBJ2-7,TRBV7-9,-,TGTGCCAGCAGCTTCCGCGTGGGAGGCGAGCAGTACTTC,CASSFRVGGEQYF
-,TRBJ1-2,TRBV27,-,TGTGCCAGCAGTTCAGGGAGGGGGGTTAACTATGGCTACACCTTC,CASSSGRGVNYGYTF
TRBD1,TRBJ2-1,TRBV19,-,TGTGCCAGTAGTAAGGGACAGGGGGCTTCATCTGTCAATGAGCAGTTCTTC,CASSKGQGASSVNEQFF
-,TRBJ1-5,TRBV4-1,few,TGCGCCAGCAGCCAAGCGTCGGGTCAGCCCCAGCATTTT,CASSQASGQPQHF
-,TRBJ2-5,TRBV7-9,few,TGTGCCAGCAGTTATTATGGGGAGGTGTACCAAGAGACCCAGTACTTC,CASSYYGEVYQETQYF
-,TRBJ2-6,TRBV9,-,TGTGCCAGCAGCTCCGACAGAAGTTCTGGGGCCAACGTCCTGACTTTC,CASSSDRSSGANVLTF
-,TRBJ2-3,TRBV5-6,-,TGTGCCAGCAGCTGGCGGGGCACAGATACGCAGTATTTT,CASSWRGTDTQYF
TRBD2,TRBJ2-1,TRBV30,once,TGTGCCTGGAGCTCGGGTCGGGGACTAAGCCCCAATGAGCAGTTCTTC,CAWSSGRGLSPNEQFF
-,TRBJ1-4,TRBV2,-,TGTGCCTCAGCAGCCCAGGGTTTGACAGGTGAAAAACTGTTTTTT,CASAAQGLTGEKLFF
-,TRBJ1-2,TRBV5-1,-,TGCGCCAGCAGCTTGGGACAGTCATATGGCTACACCTTC,CASSLGQSYGYTF
-,TRBJ1-2,TRBV28,-,TGTGCCAGCAGTTTAGCGGGTAACTATGGCTACACCTTC,CASSLAGNYGYTF
TRBD1,TRBJ1-3,TRBV5-4,-,TGTGCCAGCAGCTTACAGGGGGCTGGTGGAAACACCATATATTTT,CASSLQGAGGNTIYF
-,TRBJ1-4,TRBV18,-,TGTGCCAGCTCACGGTGGGAGGATGAAAAACTGTTTTTT,CASSRWEDEKLFF
-,TRBJ2-7,TRBV18,-,TGTGCCAGCTCTGGTTCCAGGGCTGGAGAGCAGTACTTC,CASSGSRAGEQYF
-,TRBJ1-5,TRBV2,-,TGTGCCAGCAGTTCAGGGGCGGTTGGCAATCAGCCCCAGCATTTT,CASSSGAVGNQPQHF
-,TRBJ1-5,TRBV27,-,TGTGCCAGCAGTTGGCAGCGGAGTCAGCCCCAGCATTTT,CASSWQRSQPQHF